The 9 T cell receptor beta chains presented below share a single source sample, sequenced in a study of blood T cell repertoires in COVID-19. The assay was immunoSEQ multiplex PCR, and TCRdb's table has in-frame clones only and misses some. The table lists approximately 90,000 clones, 65% to 90% of them singletons. The material sequenced was peripheral blood. The receptors derive from a man older than 75 with active or convalescent COVID-19.

This clone was counted a single time. The chain has TRBV10-3 and TRBJ1-5; D perhaps matches TRBD1 (6 bases). CDR1 is ENHRY, CDR2 SYGVKD, per germline. Trimming stripped 10 bases from V and 2 bases from J, with 18 bases between. The CDR3 extends over 15 amino acids. For the CDR3, the DNA is TGTGCCACCCGCCCGGGGGGCGCGGGCAATCAGCCCCAGCATTTT. Residues: CATRPGGAGNQPQHF.

The rearrangement uses TRBV10-3 and TRBJ2-1, with 12 bases matching TRBD1. From germline, CDR1 is ENHRY and CDR2 SYGVKD. The CDR3 loop spans 14 amino acids. The V segment lost 6 bases and the J segment 14 bases; nucleotides outside the gene matches: 11. The CDR3 nucleotides are TGTGCCATCAGCTTGGGACAGGGGGCCTCGTGGAAGTTCTTC. Residues: CAISLGQGASWKFF.

The CDR3 DNA sequence: TGTGCCAGTAGGTCAAACACAGATACGCAGTATTTT. It specifies CASRSNTDTQYF. The chain is built from TRBV19 and TRBJ2-3, with D unclear. This CDR3 is 12 amino acids long. CDR1 is LNHDA and CDR2 is SQIVND in the germline V gene (reference sequence). V dropped 6 bases and J dropped 2 bases, with 6 bases sitting between them.

The chain joins TRBV9 to TRBJ1-2, with D hard to call. The CDR3 contains 17 residues. From germline, CDR1 is SGDLS and CDR2 YYNGEE. The germline V and J ends were trimmed by 0 bases and 2 bases, with 17 bases remaining between them. In DNA, the CDR3 is TGTGCCAGCAGCGTAGATGGGCGGGCTTTACAGAACTATGGCTACACCTTC. This encodes CASSVDGRALQNYGYTF.

This sequence joins TRBV30 and TRBJ1-5; 7 positions match TRBD1. Germline trimming cut 3 bases from V and 2 bases from J; bases unmatched to any gene: 10. The CDR3 runs 16 residues. Germline V gene lookup returns CDR1 GTSNPN and CDR2 SVGIG (reference sequence). This chain's CDR3 is CAWSLGAGGGNQPQHF. CDR3 nucleotides: TGTGCCTGGAGCCTGGGGGCAGGGGGAGGCAATCAGCCCCAGCATTTT.

The genes are TRBV11-2 and TRBJ2-3, with TRBD2 matching 13 bases. The ends lost 6 bases at V and 5 bases at J; junction bases unmatched: 8. CDR1 SGHAT and CDR2 FQNNGV come from the germline V gene. The CDR3 loop spans 16 amino acids. The CDR3 bases are TGTGCCAGCAGAGCCCCGACTAGCGGGAGGAAAGATACGCAGTATTTT. It yields the protein CASRAPTSGRKDTQYF.

J is TRBJ2-3 and V is TRBV24-1, with 11 bases lining up with TRBD2. Germline CDR1 is KGHDR and CDR2 is SFDVKD. CDR3 size: 16 residues. Unmatched junction bases numbered 10, after V lost 10 bases and J lost 2 bases. CDR3 loop: CATRSGTSGNTDTQYF. The DNA for the CDR3 is TGTGCCACACGATCCGGGACTAGCGGAAACACAGATACGCAGTATTTT.

The chain recombines TRBV21-1 with TRBJ2-3; whether TRBD1, the table's D call, matches the DNA was not checked. TRBV21-1 is a pseudogene segment. This CDR3 region has 16 residues. DNA for the CDR3: TGTGCCAGCAGCAGCTTAGACAGGACATGCCCAGATACGCAGTATTTT. Translation gives CASSSLDRTCPDTQYF.

V gene TRBV6-1 combines with J gene TRBJ1-1; 9 positions match TRBD1. In germline, CDR1 is MNHNS, CDR2 SASEGT. Trimming removed 2 bases from V and 6 bases from J; junction bases left unmatched: 13. CDR3 length equals 17 residues. CDR3 sequence: CASSENQQGAFVSEAFF. Here the CDR3 DNA reads TGTGCCAGCAGTGAAAACCAACAGGGGGCTTTTGTCTCTGAAGCTTTCTTT.